This T cell receptor (beta chain) was profiled in a study of CD8 T cells in ankylosing spondylitis. Whole-study findings and limits: Seemingly characteristic of ankylosing spondylitis blood was a TCR beta motif consisting of roughly 8 highly homologous variants. Matched ankylosing spondylitis synovial fluid reportedly contained a significantly enriched population of disease-linked clones.

V lost 1 base to trimming and J lost 10 bases, with 8 bases between them. The CDR3 extends over 12 amino acids. A few counts support this clonotype. The antigen is unknown. Preparation of TCR beta libraries was done by quantitative 5'-RACE with molecular barcodes. TCRdb redid the calling of the 5' RACE reads with MiXCR, one entry per CDR3 protein. The sample shows 300,000 to 400,000 distinct CDR3 sequences, roughly 14% of them seen only once. The receptor's source is a male donor with ankylosing spondylitis or in good health (not recorded which). What was sequenced was blood, either unsorted or a sorted T cell fraction (not recorded which). The chain employs TRBV12-3 or TRBV12-4 and TRBJ2-1, with D perhaps TRBD1 or TRBD2 (5 bases each). CDR3 sequence: CASSLGWGEQFF. DNA of the CDR3: TGTGCCAGCAGTTTAGGCTGGGGGGAGCAGTTCTTC.